The T cell receptor beta chain described here comes from a study of T cells in narcolepsy. On the study more broadly: Healthy controls were enrolled alongside patients with narcolepsy type 1 or type 2. Whole-study results and caveats: Healthy controls reportedly lacked the autoreactive clonotypes serially found in patients' blood. Some memory CD4+ repertoires had no autoreactive clone sequences. HCRT-specific and TRIB2-specific autoreactive clonotypes appeared among same-patient CSF and blood CD4+ clonotypes.

Points on this clone: What it binds is not known.

The repertoire was sequenced with immunoSEQ multiplex PCR; TCRdb's copy has only in-frame clones and lacks some. The sample has about 29,000 clones, over 75% seen once; the top ten hold about 0.88%. Germline assignment: CDR1 SGDLS and CDR2 YYNGEE. Trimming cost V 1 base and J 1 base; bases outside gene matches: 2. There are 16 residues in the CDR3. The source material was memory (CD45RA-) CD4+ T cells from blood. The genes are TRBV9 and TRBJ2-6; TRBD2 aligns across 7 bases. The TCR sequence derives from a human donor in good health. The CDR3 nucleotides read TGTGCCAGCAGCGTAAGGGGAGGGTCTGGGGCCAACGTCCTGACTTTC. This codes for CASSVRGGSGANVLTF.